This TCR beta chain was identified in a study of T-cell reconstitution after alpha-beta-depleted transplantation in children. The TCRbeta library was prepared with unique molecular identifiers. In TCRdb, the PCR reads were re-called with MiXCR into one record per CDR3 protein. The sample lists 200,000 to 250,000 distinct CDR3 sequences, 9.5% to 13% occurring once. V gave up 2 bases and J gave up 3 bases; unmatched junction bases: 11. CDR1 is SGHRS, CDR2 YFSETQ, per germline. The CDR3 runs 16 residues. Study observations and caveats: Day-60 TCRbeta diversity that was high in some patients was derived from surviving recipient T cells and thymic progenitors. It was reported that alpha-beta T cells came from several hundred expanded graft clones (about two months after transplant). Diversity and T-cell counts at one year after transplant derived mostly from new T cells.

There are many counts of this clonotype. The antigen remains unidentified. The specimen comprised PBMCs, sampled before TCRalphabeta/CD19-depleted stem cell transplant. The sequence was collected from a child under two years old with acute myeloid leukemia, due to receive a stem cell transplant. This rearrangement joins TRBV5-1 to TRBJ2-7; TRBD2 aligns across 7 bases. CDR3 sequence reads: CASSFFLAERFYEQYF. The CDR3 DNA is TGCGCCAGCAGCTTTTTTCTAGCGGAGAGGTTCTACGAGCAGTACTTC.